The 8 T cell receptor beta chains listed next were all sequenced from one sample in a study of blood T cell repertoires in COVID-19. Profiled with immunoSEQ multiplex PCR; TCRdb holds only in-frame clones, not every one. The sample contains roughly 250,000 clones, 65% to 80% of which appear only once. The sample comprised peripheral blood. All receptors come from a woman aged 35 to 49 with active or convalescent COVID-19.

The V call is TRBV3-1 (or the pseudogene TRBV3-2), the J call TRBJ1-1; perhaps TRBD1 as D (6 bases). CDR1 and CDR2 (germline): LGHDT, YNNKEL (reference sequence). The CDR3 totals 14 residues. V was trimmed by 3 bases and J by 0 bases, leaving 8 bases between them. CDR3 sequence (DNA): TGTGCCAGCAGCCACGGACAGATGAACACTGAAGCTTTCTTT. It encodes CASSHGQMNTEAFF.

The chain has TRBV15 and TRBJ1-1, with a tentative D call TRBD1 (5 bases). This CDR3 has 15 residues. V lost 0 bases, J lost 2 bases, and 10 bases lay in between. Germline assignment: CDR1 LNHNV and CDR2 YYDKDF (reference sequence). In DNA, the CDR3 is TGTGCCACCAGCAGAGATTTACAGGCCAACACTGAAGCTTTCTTT. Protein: CATSRDLQANTEAFF.

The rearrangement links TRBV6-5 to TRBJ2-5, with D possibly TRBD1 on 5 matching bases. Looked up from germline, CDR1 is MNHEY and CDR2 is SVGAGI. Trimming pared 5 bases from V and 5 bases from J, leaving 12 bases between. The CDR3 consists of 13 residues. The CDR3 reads CASSPGHEETQYF. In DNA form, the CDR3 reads TGTGCCAGCAGTCCTGGACATGAGGAGACCCAGTACTTC.

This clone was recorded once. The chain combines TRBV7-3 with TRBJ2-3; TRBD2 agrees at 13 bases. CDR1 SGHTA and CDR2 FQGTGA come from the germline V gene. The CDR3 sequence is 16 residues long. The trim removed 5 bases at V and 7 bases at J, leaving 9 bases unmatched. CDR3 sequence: CASSLSSGLAGNTQYF. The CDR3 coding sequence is TGTGCCAGCAGCCTCTCGTCGGGACTAGCGGGGAATACGCAGTATTTT.

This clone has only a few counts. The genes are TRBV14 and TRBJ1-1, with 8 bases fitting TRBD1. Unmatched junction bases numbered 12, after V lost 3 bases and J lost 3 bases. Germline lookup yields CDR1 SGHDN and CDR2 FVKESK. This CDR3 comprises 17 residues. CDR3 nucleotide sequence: TGTGCCAGCAGCCATATAAGACAGGGGAGGGTAGACACTGAAGCTTTCTTT. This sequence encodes CASSHIRQGRVDTEAFF.

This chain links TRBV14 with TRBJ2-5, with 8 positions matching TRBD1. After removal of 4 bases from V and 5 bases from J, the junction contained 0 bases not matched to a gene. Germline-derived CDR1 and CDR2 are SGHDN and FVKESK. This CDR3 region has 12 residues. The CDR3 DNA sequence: TGTGCCAGCAGCCGGGACAGGGAGACCCAGTACTTC. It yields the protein CASSRDRETQYF. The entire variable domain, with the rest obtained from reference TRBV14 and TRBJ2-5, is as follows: EAGVTQFPSHSVIEKGQTVTLRCDPISGHDNLYWYRRVMGKEIKFLLHFVKESKQDESGMPNNRFLAERTGGTYSTLKVQPAELEDSGVYFCASSRDRETQYFGPGTRLLVL.

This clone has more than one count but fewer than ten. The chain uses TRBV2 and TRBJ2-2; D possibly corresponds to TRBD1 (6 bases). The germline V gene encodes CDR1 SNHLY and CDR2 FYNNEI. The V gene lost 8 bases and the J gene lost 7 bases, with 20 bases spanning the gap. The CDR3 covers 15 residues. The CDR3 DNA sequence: TGTGCCAGCTTGGGAGTTTGGGGGCCCAACGGGGAGCTGTTTTTT. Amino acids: CASLGVWGPNGELFF.

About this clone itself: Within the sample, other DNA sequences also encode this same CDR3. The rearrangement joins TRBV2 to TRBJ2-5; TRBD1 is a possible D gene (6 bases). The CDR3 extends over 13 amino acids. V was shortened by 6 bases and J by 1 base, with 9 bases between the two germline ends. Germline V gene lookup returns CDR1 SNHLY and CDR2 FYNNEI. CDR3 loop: CASRRDIQETQYF. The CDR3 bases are TGTGCCAGCAGACGGGACATCCAAGAGACCCAGTACTTC.